This TCR beta chain was retrieved from a study of blood T cell repertoires in COVID-19 (TCRdb year 2020). Regarding the research as a whole: Samples covering the acute and convalescent phases of COVID-19 were provided by collaborators in the United States, Italy and Spain. The prospective study material was composed of cDNA or gDNA derived from T cells, B-cell-depleted T cells, or PBMCs. The dataset comprised deeply sampled blood TCRbeta repertoires from subjects exposed to, actively infected with, or recovered from COVID-19. The repertoires were made available in a free public database intended to serve as a resource for research on the immune response to SARS-CoV-2. The samples were drawn from two sources: the first 160 participants of the ongoing ImmuneRACE study, and fewer than 1,500 subjects contributed by 6 global collaborators. The sample metadata nearly always contained a de-identified subject ID, COVID-19 status, age in years and sex. HLA class I and class II types, where available, came from metadata supplied by the sample provider rather than from assay-based typing.

General conclusions and limits of the study: The amount of clinical and demographic metadata varied by source and participant and was provided uncurated.

About this clone itself: The antigen it binds to is not known. Base qualities are not provided; no much larger clone lies one nucleotide away.

Collaborating institutions collected whole blood in K2EDTA tubes following their own protocols. For TCRbeta analysis, collaborators shipped samples as frozen whole blood, isolated PBMCs, or DNA extracted from either of those sample types. TCRbeta CDR3 regions were amplified from genomic DNA by means of the immunoSEQ Assay, a bias-controlled multiplex PCR. The paper's processing steps were these. Within the assay, amplification of reference gene primers was used to estimate how many nucleated cells each sample contained. To quantify the absolute abundance of each unique TCRbeta CDR3 rearrangement, sequence reads were collapsed and filtered. Productive Simpson clonality was computed per sample as the square root of Simpson's diversity index over productive rearrangements. TCRdb carries this immuneACCESS record with in-frame sequences only. Its versions omit some clonotypes, under half of them owing to an unresolved V gene in the studies checked, with the rest unexplained. V, J and clone size are those of that table, while D and trimming were read from the DNA. The sample records approximately 50,000 clones, about 81% of which are singletons. Together, the top ten hold more than 15% of the sample.

A distance of 9 bases separates the germline ends of V and J, which lose 0 bases and 3 bases respectively. CDR1 and CDR2 are read off the germline V gene as LGHNA and YSLEER. Its CDR3 holds 16 amino acids, cysteine through phenylalanine. Only the CDR3 region is kept as DNA, spanning 48 bases read in frame from base 1. The rearranged segments are TRBV4-3 and TRBJ2-6, with a tentative D gene TRBD2 over 5 matching bases. Sequencing used peripheral blood. This sequence was found in a man aged 65-85 years with active COVID-19. The nucleotides read TGCGCCAGCAGCCAAGATCGAGGGTATGGGGCCAACGTCCTGACTTTC. Translated, it gives CASSQDRGYGANVLTF.